Each of the 7 T cell receptor beta chains below was sequenced from the same sample in a study of T cells in Graves' hyperthyroidism and ophthalmopathy. The investigators amplified TCR beta CDR3 regions from RNA transcripts. HTBI primers were used for first-round RT-PCR of the TCR CDR3. A single record per CDR3 protein comes from TCRdb applying MiXCR to the multiplex PCR reads. Of some 370,000 distinct CDR3 sequences listed, about a sixth are singletons. Source material: blood. All receptors come from a woman in her twenties or thirties with Graves' hyperthyroidism that later progressed to Graves' ophthalmopathy.

This clonotype was seen repeatedly, ten times or more. The V gene is TRBV5-1, the J gene TRBJ2-7, with TRBD2 matching 11 bases. Trimming removed 0 bases from V and 4 bases from J; junction bases left unmatched: 3. The CDR3 consists of 15 residues. CDR1 is SGHRS and CDR2 is YFSETQ in the germline V gene. The CDR3 DNA sequence: TGCGCCAGCAGCTTGGAAGCTAGCGGGGGGTACGAGCAGTACTTC. Translating gives CASSLEASGGYEQYF. The full variable domain, with the rest looked up from reference TRBV5-1 and TRBJ2-7, is KAGVTQTPRYLIKTRGQQVTLSCSPISGHRSVSWYQQTPGQGLQFLFEYFSETQRNKGNFPGRFSGRQFSNSRSEMNVSTLELGDSALYLCASSLEASGGYEQYFGPGTRLTVT.

This clonotype appeared many times. V usage is TRBV2 and J usage is TRBJ1-1; tentatively, D is TRBD1 (6 bases). The CDR3 contains 16 residues. Germline lookup yields CDR1 SNHLY and CDR2 FYNNEI. Trimming removed 6 bases at V and 2 bases at J, with 19 bases between. CDR3 in amino acids: CASSVVYRGANTEAFF. CDR3 nucleotide sequence: TGTGCCAGCAGCGTAGTGTATCGGGGGGCCAACACTGAAGCTTTCTTT.

This clonotype came up a few times. The chain employs TRBV19 and TRBJ1-5; TRBD1 matches at 7 bases. This CDR3 contains 13 residues. The trim removed 5 bases at V and 7 bases at J, leaving 5 bases unmatched. Germline values: CDR1 LNHDA, CDR2 SQIVND (reference sequence). CDR3 bases: TGTGCCAGTAGTGGGGACAGTAGACAGCCCCAGCATTTT. Its translation is CASSGDSRQPQHF. The variable domain in full, completed from reference TRBV19 and TRBJ1-5, reads DGGITQSPKYLFRKEGQNVTLSCEQNLNHDAMYWYRQDPGQGLRLIYYSQIVNDFQKGDIAEGYSVSREKKESFPLTVTSAQKNPTAFYLCASSGDSRQPQHFGDGTRLSIL.

This clonotype was detected only a few times. This chain joins TRBV5-1 and TRBJ2-2; D uncertain. CDR3 length: 12 amino acids. Germline lookup yields CDR1 SGHRS and CDR2 YFSETQ. Trimming removed 0 bases from V and 6 bases from J, with 3 bases in between. The CDR3 bases are TGCGCCAGCAGCTTGGGGTCCGGGGAGCTGTTTTTT. Its translation is CASSLGSGELFF.

This chain uses TRBV12-5 with TRBJ1-5; D not resolved. Trimming removed 5 bases from V and 4 bases from J, with 9 bases in between. This CDR3 is 13 amino acids long. Germline V gene data show CDR1 as LGHNT and CDR2 as FRNRAP. The CDR3 is CASGATPNQPQHF. CDR3 sequence (DNA): TGTGCTAGTGGTGCGACACCAAATCAGCCCCAGCATTTT.

This clonotype was seen at least ten times. The rearrangement uses TRBV7-8 and TRBJ1-4; 11 positions match TRBD1. Germline CDR1 and CDR2: SGHVS and FQNEAQ. Germline trimming cut 8 bases from V and 8 bases from J; bases unmatched to any gene: 19. The CDR3 runs 18 residues. The CDR3 sequence: CASGYPRTGGRGREKLFF. As DNA, the CDR3 is TGTGCCAGCGGCTATCCTAGGACAGGGGGCCGTGGACGAGAAAAACTGTTTTTT.

This clonotype was seen more than once but under ten times. The genes are TRBV20-1 and TRBJ1-2, with D tentatively TRBD1 (6 bases). The CDR3 is 11 residues long. Trimming stripped 3 bases from V and 8 bases from J, with 10 bases between. Germline CDR1 and CDR2: DFQATT and SNEGSKA (reference sequence). The CDR3 DNA follows: TGCAGTGCTAGGGACAGAGGGGGCTACACCTTC. This sequence encodes CSARDRGGYTF.